The next 21 T cell receptor beta chains were all read from a single sample in a study of shared T cell receptors in the human thymus. Clones were sequenced by immunoSEQ multiplex PCR, and TCRdb holds only the in-frame ones, with some missing. The table shows 720,000 or so clones, with approximately 83% occurring only once. These same data were also listed under a study on human thymus T cells.

Input material: thymocytes. These receptors were obtained from a girl less than two years old with a congenital heart defect.

The V gene is TRBV4-1, the J gene TRBJ1-2; a possible D gene is TRBD1 (5 bases). This CDR3 is 14 amino acids long. Germline CDR1 reads MGHRA; CDR2 reads YSYEKL. V was clipped by 4 bases and J by 7 bases, with 16 bases between them. Here the CDR3 reads CASSPSDRSGGYTF. Written as DNA, the CDR3 is TGCGCCAGCAGCCCTTCTGACAGATCGGGTGGCTACACCTTC.

This chain links TRBV19 with TRBJ2-1, with D perhaps matching TRBD1 (5 bases). The CDR3 loop spans 15 amino acids. Trimming removed 3 bases from V and 7 bases from J, with 16 bases in between. Germline V gene lookup returns CDR1 LNHDA and CDR2 SQIVND (reference sequence). The CDR3 bases are TGTGCCAGTAGTATTTGCAGGGTACGTTCGAATGAGCAGTTCTTC. It yields the protein CASSICRVRSNEQFF.

This chain links TRBV4-3 with TRBJ2-3; 10 bases map to TRBD2. The ends lost 1 base at V and 4 bases at J; junction bases unmatched: 11. Germline CDR1 and CDR2: LGHNA and YSLEER. The CDR3 is made up of 18 amino acids. CDR3 sequence: CASSQAPPTSGDSDTQYF. The CDR3 bases are TGCGCCAGCAGCCAAGCACCTCCCACTAGCGGGGATTCAGATACGCAGTATTTT.

The rearrangement joins TRBV9 to TRBJ2-5, with 13 positions matching TRBD2. Germline V gene lookup returns CDR1 SGDLS and CDR2 YYNGEE. The CDR3 is made up of 17 amino acids. V gave up 0 bases and J gave up 5 bases; unmatched junction bases: 7. CDR3 nucleotide sequence: TGTGCCAGCAGCGTAGCCCCCGGGACTAGCGGGGAGGAGACCCAGTACTTC. Residues: CASSVAPGTSGEETQYF.

This chain joins TRBV29-1 and TRBJ2-5, with 7 positions matching TRBD2. Germline V gives CDR1 SQVTM, CDR2 ANQGSEA. With 4 bases clipped from V and 3 bases from J, the junction kept 8 bases outside the gene matches. This CDR3 is built from 14 residues. DNA of the CDR3: TGCAGCGTTGTGCTCGGGGAGGGGAAAGAGACCCAGTACTTC. This sequence encodes CSVVLGEGKETQYF.

The chain uses TRBV27 and TRBJ2-3; 7 bases are a match to TRBD1. Trimming at V came to 5 bases and at J to 3 bases, leaving 20 bases not matched to a gene. Germline V gives CDR1 MNHEY, CDR2 SMNVEV (reference sequence). The CDR3 is 19 amino acids. CDR3 loop: CASSAHPGQLSDGTDTQYF. The CDR3 nucleotides are TGTGCCAGCAGTGCCCACCCGGGACAGCTATCGGATGGAACAGATACGCAGTATTTT.

The gene calls are TRBV28 and TRBJ2-7; D may be TRBD1 (5 bases). This CDR3 has 15 residues. V was clipped by 4 bases and J by 1 base, with 14 bases between them. The germline gives CDR1 MDHEN, CDR2 SYDVKM. This CDR3 is CASSYPKQESYEQYF. The CDR3 DNA reads TGTGCCAGCAGTTACCCGAAACAGGAATCCTACGAGCAGTACTTC.

The chain combines TRBV5-1 with TRBJ2-5, with TRBD1 matching 7 bases. Losses at the gene ends were 4 bases for V and 3 bases for J; bases not matched to a gene: 0. Germline lookup yields CDR1 SGHRS and CDR2 YFSETQ. The CDR3 has 12 amino acids. CDR3 residues: CASSDREETQYF. CDR3 sequence (DNA): TGCGCCAGCAGCGACAGGGAAGAGACCCAGTACTTC.

The CDR3 sequence is CASSQEGDRVPEQYF. CDR3 bases: TGTGCCAGCAGCCAAGAGGGGGACAGGGTCCCCGAGCAGTACTTC. This chain uses TRBV14 with TRBJ2-7; TRBD1 matches at 9 bases. Losses at the gene ends were 0 bases for V and 6 bases for J; bases not matched to a gene: 6. CDR3 size: 15 residues. In germline, CDR1 is SGHDN, CDR2 FVKESK.

The chain employs TRBV12-5 and TRBJ2-1; D unresolved. Trimming left V 7 bases short and J 8 bases short, with 12 bases between. The CDR3 contains 12 residues. From germline, CDR1 is LGHNT and CDR2 FRNRAP. The CDR3 region has the DNA TGTGCTAGTGTCTCAGGTCTCCATGAGCAGTTCTTC. Translation: CASVSGLHEQFF.

This clone was recorded once. The chain has TRBV5-1 and TRBJ1-1, with a weak D call TRBD1 (6 bases). The germline CDR1 and CDR2 sequences are SGHRS and YFSETQ. Trimming removed 2 bases at V and 3 bases at J, with 14 bases between. The CDR3 loop spans 15 amino acids. This CDR3 reads CASSFYTGHYTEAFF. The CDR3 nucleotides are TGCGCCAGCAGCTTCTATACGGGACACTACACTGAAGCTTTCTTT.

This clone was seen more than once but under ten times. This chain connects TRBV5-1 to TRBJ1-1; 8 bases match TRBD1. V shed 0 bases and J 0 bases; nucleotides not matched to a gene: 7. This CDR3 is 17 amino acids long. Per germline, CDR1 SGHRS and CDR2 YFSETQ. CDR3 DNA: TGCGCCAGCAGCTTGGCATTACAGGGGGAGGTGAACACTGAAGCTTTCTTT. Amino acids: CASSLALQGEVNTEAFF.

The rearrangement uses TRBV2 and TRBJ2-2; D is unclear. V gave up 3 bases and J gave up 0 bases, with 14 bases separating them. Germline V gene sequence: CDR1 SNHLY, CDR2 FYNNEI. The CDR3 has 17 residues. CDR3 coding DNA: TGTGCCAGCAGTGACCGCCTAGGATCCACGAACACCGGGGAGCTGTTTTTT. Amino acid sequence: CASSDRLGSTNTGELFF.

The chain uses TRBV4-1 and TRBJ2-7; D possibly corresponds to TRBD1 (5 bases). CDR1 and CDR2 from the germline V gene are MGHRA and YSYEKL. The CDR3 extends over 15 amino acids. V lost 0 bases and J lost 4, with 13 bases in between. The CDR3 DNA reads TGCGCCAGCAGCCAAGATGCCAGGGAAAATTACGAGCAGTACTTC. Its translation is CASSQDARENYEQYF.

This clone came up a few times. V is TRBV11-2 and J is TRBJ1-2; TRBD1 is a possible D gene (5 bases). V was pared by 0 bases and J by 3 bases, with 11 bases between. Germline-derived CDR1 and CDR2 are SGHAT and FQNNGV. The CDR3 loop spans 15 amino acids. The DNA of the CDR3 is TGTGCCAGCAGCTTAGATCAGGGTCTTGACTATGGCTACACCTTC. It translates to CASSLDQGLDYGYTF.

The chain has TRBV4-1 and TRBJ2-5; possible D gene TRBD2, 5 bases. Germline V gives CDR1 MGHRA, CDR2 YSYEKL. The V and J ends lost 0 bases and 2 bases respectively, with 16 bases between them. This CDR3 has 17 amino acids. CDR3 in DNA: TGCGCCAGCAGCCAAGATACCCCCCAGCGGCGGCAAGAGACCCAGTACTTC. Translation gives CASSQDTPQRRQETQYF.

This chain joins TRBV6-1 and TRBJ1-3; maybe TRBD1 (5 bases). V was shortened by 3 bases and J by 6 bases, with 24 bases between the two germline ends. CDR1 and CDR2 from the germline V gene are MNHNS and SASEGT. The CDR3 covers 18 residues. In DNA form, the CDR3 reads TGTGCCAGCAGTGACCCCAGACACGACAGTTGGGTCGAAAACACCATATATTTT. It codes for CASSDPRHDSWVENTIYF.

The gene calls are TRBV14 and TRBJ1-1; the match to TRBD1 covers 7 bases. Germline V gives CDR1 SGHDN, CDR2 FVKESK. This CDR3 has 19 residues. V lost 1 base and J lost 1; bases outside the gene matches: 15. The CDR3 protein is CASSQGRPGRKGANTEAFF. Written as DNA, the CDR3 is TGTGCCAGCAGCCAAGGGCGCCCCGGGCGTAAGGGGGCGAACACTGAAGCTTTCTTT.

Of note for this clone: Additional DNA sequences in this sample encode the identical CDR3. The chain uses TRBV27 and TRBJ1-6; 10 bases are a match to TRBD1. V trimming: 2 bases; J trimming: 10 bases; junction bases outside the gene matches: 11. The CDR3 totals 17 residues. Germline values: CDR1 MNHEY, CDR2 SMNVEV (reference sequence). This CDR3 reads CASSLLRDRGCNSPLHF. DNA of the CDR3: TGTGCCAGCAGTTTACTCCGGGACAGGGGCTGCAACTCACCCCTCCACTTT.

This CDR3 is CASSLDSSTMAGYTF. DNA of the CDR3: TGTGCCAGCAGTTTGGACAGCTCTACGATGGCTGGCTACACCTTC. V and J are TRBV6-6 and TRBJ1-2; the D gene is possibly TRBD1 (6 bases). Germline V gives CDR1 MNHNY, CDR2 SVGAGI (reference sequence). V gave up 4 bases and J gave up 7 bases, with 19 bases separating them. The CDR3 covers 15 residues.

This clone showed up just a few times. Other nucleotide sequences in the sample specify the same CDR3. This sequence joins TRBV27 and TRBJ1-1, with 7 bases aligning to TRBD1. From germline, CDR1 is MNHEY and CDR2 SMNVEV (reference sequence). V lost 5 bases, J lost 0 bases, and 6 bases stayed unmatched. The CDR3 extends over 15 amino acids. This CDR3 reads CASSPRTGMNTEAFF. Here the CDR3 DNA reads TGTGCCAGCAGTCCCCGGACAGGTATGAACACTGAAGCTTTCTTT.